The 8 T cell receptor beta chains below come from one sample, sequenced in a study of cytomegalovirus exposure and HLA in healthy donors (dated by TCRdb to the late 2010s). The library was prepared using the immunoSEQ multiplex PCR assay. For the multiplex PCR, a mixture combining 60 forward primers for TCR Vbeta segments and 13 reverse primers for TCR Jbeta segments was used. TCRdb mirrors the immuneACCESS table, restricted to in-frame sequences. Some clones are absent from its copies; in checked studies, under half trace to an unresolved V gene, and the reason for the others is unknown. Recorded for this sample are some 170,000 clones; approximately 90% of them occurred a single time. Of the sample, 0.8% to 1% falls within the top ten clones. Sequencing was carried out using PBMCs. The receptors originated from a woman in her twenties or thirties in good health and CMV-seronegative.

The chain carries TRBV9 and TRBJ2-7, with D possibly TRBD1 on 6 matching bases. Germline CDR1 reads SGDLS; CDR2 reads YYNGEE. This CDR3 spans 15 amino acids. V dropped 0 bases and J dropped 6 bases, with 16 bases sitting between them. CDR3 in DNA: TGTGCCAGCAGCGTAGGGGCCAGGGGTCGGGGCGAGCAGTACTTC. It codes for CASSVGARGRGEQYF.

The gene calls are TRBV4-3 and TRBJ2-3, with 8 bases fitting TRBD2. J gave up 2 bases and V 0 bases, and 10 bases lay outside the gene matches. Germline CDR1 is LGHNA and CDR2 is YSLEER. The CDR3 runs 18 residues. The CDR3 sequence is CASSQDTGIAGFTDTQYF. The CDR3 bases are TGCGCCAGCAGCCAAGATACGGGGATAGCGGGGTTCACAGATACGCAGTATTTT.

The rearrangement uses TRBV7-9 and TRBJ2-5, with D maybe TRBD1 (5 bases). V lost 4 bases and J lost 2, with 17 bases in between. Germline CDR1 SEHNR, CDR2 FQNEAQ (reference sequence). The CDR3 loop spans 16 amino acids. CDR3 sequence reads: CASSSEFRALQETQYF. CDR3 in DNA: TGTGCCAGCAGCTCCGAATTCAGGGCTCTACAAGAGACCCAGTACTTC.

The chain links TRBV14 to TRBJ2-2; D is perhaps TRBD2 (6 bases). This CDR3 region has 16 residues. V dropped 1 base and J dropped 1 base, with 10 bases sitting between them. Germline lookup yields CDR1 SGHDN and CDR2 FVKESK. The CDR3 protein is CASSQVVGGNTGELFF. The CDR3 nucleotides read TGTGCCAGCAGCCAAGTCGTGGGAGGGAACACCGGGGAGCTGTTTTTT.

The chain is built from TRBV2 and TRBJ2-2; D perhaps matches TRBD2 (5 bases). Germline CDR1 is SNHLY and CDR2 is FYNNEI. V dropped 6 bases and J dropped 5 bases, with 13 bases sitting between them. The CDR3 length is 14 residues. CDR3 nucleotide sequence: TGTGCCAGCAGGTTTATTCCGGGGACCGGGGAGCTGTTTTTT. This sequence encodes CASRFIPGTGELFF. Supplemented by reference TRBV2 and TRBJ2-2, the full variable domain reads EPEVTQTPSHQVTQMGQEVILRCVPISNHLYFYWYRQILGQKVEFLVSFYNNEISEKSEIFDDQFSVERPDGSNFTLKIRSTKLEDSAMYFCASRFIPGTGELFFGEGSRLTVL.

This rearrangement joins TRBV15 to TRBJ1-2, with TRBD1 as a possible D gene (5 bases). CDR1 and CDR2 (germline): LNHNV, YYDKDF (reference sequence). V was trimmed by 1 base and J by 1 base, leaving 7 bases between them. The CDR3 covers 14 residues. The CDR3 DNA reads TGTGCCACCAGCAGAGGGGGCAGTAACTATGGCTACACCTTC. This encodes CATSRGGSNYGYTF.

J is TRBJ1-2 and V is TRBV29-1, with D tentatively TRBD1 (5 bases). This CDR3 region has 12 residues. Germline V CDR1 and CDR2: SQVTM, ANQGSEA. V was shortened by 7 bases and J by 5 bases, with 14 bases between the two germline ends. CDR3 sequence (DNA): TGCAGCGCCGACACAGGCAAATATGGCTACACCTTC. This codes for CSADTGKYGYTF.

This chain links TRBV13 with TRBJ2-3; 9 nucleotides line up with TRBD2. CDR1 is PRHDT, CDR2 FYEKMQ, per germline (reference sequence). The CDR3 is 17 amino acids. The ends lost 1 base at V and 6 bases at J; junction bases unmatched: 11. CDR3 in DNA: TGTGCCAGCAGCTTAGTCTTGCGGGAGGGCCATCGGGATACGCAGTATTTT. Protein: CASSLVLREGHRDTQYF.